Following are 9 T cell receptor beta chains from one sample sequenced in a study of T cells after yellow fever vaccination. TCRdb independently ran MiXCR on the 5' RACE reads; one entry per CDR3 protein. The data show about 96,000 distinct CDR3 sequences, about 8.4% seen once. This material consisted of CD8+ T cells not binding an NS4B(214-222) dextramer, sorted from PBMCs, taken more than 14 days after the first yellow fever vaccination. These receptor sequences come from a young man who received the YFV17D yellow fever vaccine.

This clonotype was seen a handful of times. The chain recombines TRBV5-5 with TRBJ1-1; D remains ambiguous. V was clipped by 1 base and J by 0 bases, with 13 bases between them. The CDR3 is made up of 16 amino acids. Germline values: CDR1 SGHKS, CDR2 YYEKEE (reference sequence). Here the CDR3 reads CASSLSLGVVNTEAFF. CDR3 DNA sequence: TGTGCCAGCAGCTTGTCGCTGGGAGTGGTGAACACTGAAGCTTTCTTT. Full variable domain (rest looked up from reference TRBV5-5 and TRBJ1-1): DAGVTQSPTHLIKTRGQQVTLRCSPISGHKSVSWYQQVLGQGPQFIFQYYEKEERGRGNFPDRFSARQFPNYSSELNVNALLLGDSALYLCASSLSLGVVNTEAFFGQGTRLTVV.

The chain is built from TRBV20-1 and TRBJ2-5; D is undetermined. V shed 3 bases and J shed 7 bases, with 21 bases lying between them. The CDR3 consists of 15 residues. The germline V gene encodes CDR1 DFQATT and CDR2 SNEGSKA (reference sequence). This chain's CDR3 is CSASLTDFGVVTQYF. In nucleotides, the CDR3 is TGCAGTGCTAGTTTGACTGACTTTGGGGTCGTGACCCAGTACTTC.

The rearrangement joins TRBV6-5 to TRBJ1-1; D may be TRBD1 (5 bases). The V end lost 2 bases, the J end lost 7 bases, and 11 bases lay between the germline ends. Germline values: CDR1 MNHEY, CDR2 SVGAGI. The CDR3 has 13 residues. CDR3: CASSYRDGNEAFF. DNA for the CDR3: TGTGCCAGCAGTTACCGGGACGGTAATGAAGCTTTCTTT.

This chain joins TRBV5-4 and TRBJ1-1, with D perhaps matching TRBD1 (5 bases). This CDR3 has 13 amino acids. V lost 3 bases, J lost 2 bases, and 8 bases lay in between. CDR1 is SGHNT and CDR2 is YYREEE in the germline V gene (reference sequence). In DNA form, the CDR3 reads TGTGCCAGCAGCTGGGACTTAAACACTGAAGCTTTCTTT. Protein: CASSWDLNTEAFF.

This clonotype has only a few counts. The V gene is TRBV7-2, the J gene TRBJ1-1; D is ambiguous. Germline assignment: CDR1 SGHTA and CDR2 FQGNSA. Trimming pared 0 bases from V and 0 bases from J, leaving 8 bases between. This CDR3 comprises 15 residues. CDR3 DNA sequence: TGTGCCAGCAGCTTAGCGGGTTTCATGAACACTGAAGCTTTCTTT. This sequence encodes CASSLAGFMNTEAFF.

The chain links TRBV4-1 to TRBJ2-5, with D possibly TRBD2 on 6 matching bases. V gave up 1 base and J gave up 2 bases, with 11 bases separating them. The CDR3 is 15 residues long. Germline-derived CDR1 and CDR2 are MGHRA and YSYEKL. DNA for the CDR3: TGCGCCAGCAGCCAAGGATGGGGGAGGCAAGAGACCCAGTACTTC. It is translated as CASSQGWGRQETQYF.

This chain uses TRBV20-1 with TRBJ2-7; D assignment may be TRBD1 or TRBD2 (5 bases each). Trimming left V 0 bases short and J 2 bases short, with 11 bases between. The germline V gene has CDR1 DFQATT and CDR2 SNEGSKA (reference sequence). The CDR3 runs to 14 residues. The CDR3 DNA reads as TGCAGTGCTAGAGACTGGGACGGACCCTACGAGCAGTACTTC. As protein: CSARDWDGPYEQYF.

In its sample, this clonotype was seen a few times. The rearrangement joins TRBV11-3 to TRBJ2-2; TRBD1 matches 8 bases. Looked up from germline, CDR1 is SGHNT and CDR2 is YENEEA. This CDR3 comprises 15 residues. With V trimmed by 4 bases and J by 0 bases, 1 base remained unmatched. The CDR3 bases are TGTGCCAGCAGCTCGACAGGGGCGAACACCGGGGAGCTGTTTTTT. It yields the protein CASSSTGANTGELFF. Full variable domain (remainder filled in from reference TRBV11-3 and TRBJ2-2): EAGVVQSPRYKIIEKKQPVAFWCNPISGHNTLYWYLQNLGQGPELLIRYENEEAVDDSQLPKDRFSAERLKGVDSTLKIQPAELGDSAVYLCASSSTGANTGELFFGEGSRLTVL.

This clonotype was seen ten or more times. The chain links TRBV11-2 to TRBJ1-1, with TRBD1 matching over 7 bases. The germline CDR1 and CDR2 sequences are SGHAT and FQNNGV. This CDR3 comprises 13 residues. The V gene end was trimmed by 4 bases and the J gene end by 6 bases; junction bases not matched to a gene: 5. CDR3 residues: CASSWGGGPEAFF. CDR3 coding DNA: TGTGCCAGCAGCTGGGGAGGGGGCCCTGAAGCTTTCTTT.